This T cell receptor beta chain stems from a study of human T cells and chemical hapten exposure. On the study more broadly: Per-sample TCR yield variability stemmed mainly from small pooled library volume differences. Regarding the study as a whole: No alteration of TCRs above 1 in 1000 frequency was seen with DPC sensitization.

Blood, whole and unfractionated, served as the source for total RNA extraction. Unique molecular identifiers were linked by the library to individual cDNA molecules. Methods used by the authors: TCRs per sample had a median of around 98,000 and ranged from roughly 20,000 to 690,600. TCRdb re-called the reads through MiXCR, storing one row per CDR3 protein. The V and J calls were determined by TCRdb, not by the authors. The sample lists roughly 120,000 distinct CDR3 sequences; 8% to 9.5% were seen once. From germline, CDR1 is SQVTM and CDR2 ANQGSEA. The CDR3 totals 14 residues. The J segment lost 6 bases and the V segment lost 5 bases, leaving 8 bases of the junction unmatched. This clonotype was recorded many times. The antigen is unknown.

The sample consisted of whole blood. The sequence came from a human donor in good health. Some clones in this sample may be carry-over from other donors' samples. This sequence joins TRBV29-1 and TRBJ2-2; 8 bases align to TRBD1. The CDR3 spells CSVFRTGMAGELFF. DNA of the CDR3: TGCAGCGTTTTTAGGACAGGGATGGCCGGGGAGCTGTTTTTT.